The rows below give T cell receptor beta chains drawn from one sample of a study of shared clonotypes between healthy human individuals. Data came from immunoSEQ multiplex PCR; TCRdb stores just in-frame clones and leaves some out. The sample has about 1 million clones; about 74% are singletons. The sample consisted of memory CD4+ T cells sorted from blood. These receptor sequences come from a man between 18 and 29 years old in good health. Both conserved end residues are part of each CDR3. D genes are given only for firm matches. Clone size is not always given. Where it is, it says once, few, many or a class for expanded clones.

d_gene: TRBD2
abundance: few
v_gene: TRBV28
j_gene: TRBJ2-7
CDR3aa: CASSLVGGDRKQYF
CDR3nt: TGTGCCAGCAGTTTAGTGGGGGGGGATCGTAAGCAGTACTTC

d_gene: TRBD2
abundance: -
v_gene: TRBV4-3
j_gene: TRBJ2-1
CDR3aa: CASSLGLAGVNEQFF
CDR3nt: TGCGCCAGCAGCCTCGGACTAGCGGGAGTCAATGAGCAGTTCTTC

d_gene: TRBD1
abundance: -
v_gene: TRBV2
j_gene: TRBJ1-2
CDR3aa: CASRAGTGGGYTF
CDR3nt: TGTGCCAGCAGGGCCGGGACAGGGGGCGGCTACACCTTC

d_gene: -
abundance: -
v_gene: TRBV7-2
j_gene: TRBJ1-2
CDR3aa: CASSVRDTVYGYTF
CDR3nt: TGTGCCAGCAGCGTAAGGGACACCGTCTATGGCTACACCTTC

d_gene: TRBD1
abundance: -
v_gene: TRBV6-5
j_gene: TRBJ1-2
CDR3aa: CASSRPGTVYGYTF
CDR3nt: TGTGCCAGCAGTAGACCCGGGACAGTCTATGGCTACACCTTC

d_gene: TRBD2
abundance: -
v_gene: TRBV7-2
j_gene: TRBJ2-3
CDR3aa: CASSYRIRGLAGTDTQYF
CDR3nt: TGTGCCAGCAGTTATCGGATTAGAGGACTAGCGGGAACAGATACGCAGTATTTT

d_gene: -
abundance: -
v_gene: TRBV27
j_gene: TRBJ2-1
CDR3aa: CASSLSYYSYNEQFF
CDR3nt: TGTGCCAGCAGTTTATCGTATTACTCCTACAATGAGCAGTTCTTC

d_gene: TRBD1
abundance: once
v_gene: TRBV10-3
j_gene: TRBJ2-7
CDR3aa: CAIRPGQAIYEQYF
CDR3nt: TGTGCCATCAGACCGGGACAGGCGATCTACGAGCAGTACTTC

d_gene: -
abundance: -
v_gene: TRBV5-1
j_gene: TRBJ1-2
CDR3aa: CASSKGTMDYGYTF
CDR3nt: TGCGCCAGCAGCAAGGGGACGATGGACTATGGCTACACCTTC

d_gene: TRBD2
abundance: once
v_gene: TRBV11-2
j_gene: TRBJ2-1
CDR3aa: CASSLDGLAVNEQFF
CDR3nt: TGTGCCAGCAGCTTAGATGGGCTAGCGGTCAATGAGCAGTTCTTC

d_gene: -
abundance: -
v_gene: TRBV19
j_gene: TRBJ1-1
CDR3aa: CASSQGLVSGVEAFF
CDR3nt: TGTGCCAGTAGCCAAGGTTTGGTGTCGGGGGTTGAAGCTTTCTTT

d_gene: -
abundance: -
v_gene: TRBV28
j_gene: TRBJ1-3
CDR3aa: CASSLSTGLQNTIYF
CDR3nt: TGTGCCAGCAGTTTATCGACAGGTTTGCAAAACACCATATATTTT

d_gene: -
abundance: -
v_gene: TRBV5-1
j_gene: TRBJ2-2
CDR3aa: CASSSEGSPYGELFF
CDR3nt: TGCGCCAGCAGCTCGGAGGGGAGTCCCTACGGGGAGCTGTTTTTT

d_gene: TRBD2
abundance: -
v_gene: TRBV6-1
j_gene: TRBJ2-7
CDR3aa: CASTKQGGGAYEQYF
CDR3nt: TGTGCCAGCACCAAGCAGGGCGGGGGAGCGTACGAGCAGTACTTC

d_gene: TRBD2
abundance: -
v_gene: TRBV11-2
j_gene: TRBJ2-7
CDR3aa: CASSLDLAGGSYEQYF
CDR3nt: TGTGCCAGCAGCTTGGACCTAGCGGGAGGATCCTACGAGCAGTACTTC

d_gene: -
abundance: -
v_gene: TRBV5-4
j_gene: TRBJ2-3
CDR3aa: CASSTRNGVDTQYF
CDR3nt: TGTGCCAGCAGCACCAGGAACGGGGTTGATACGCAGTATTTT

d_gene: -
abundance: -
v_gene: TRBV6-5
j_gene: TRBJ2-3
CDR3aa: CASSYSTSGTQYF
CDR3nt: TGTGCCAGCAGTTACTCGACGTCGGGCACGCAGTATTTT